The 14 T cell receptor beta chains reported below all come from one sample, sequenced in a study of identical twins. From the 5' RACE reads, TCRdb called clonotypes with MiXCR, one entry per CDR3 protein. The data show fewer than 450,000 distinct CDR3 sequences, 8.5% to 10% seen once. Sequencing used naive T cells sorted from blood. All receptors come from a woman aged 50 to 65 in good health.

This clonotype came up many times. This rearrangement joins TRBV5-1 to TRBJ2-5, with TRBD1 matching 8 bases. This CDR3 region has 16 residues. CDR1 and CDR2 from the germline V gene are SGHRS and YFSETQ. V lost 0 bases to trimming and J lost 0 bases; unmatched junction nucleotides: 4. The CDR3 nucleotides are TGCGCCAGCAGCTTGGGAGGGACAGGAAACCAAGAGACCCAGTACTTC. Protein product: CASSLGGTGNQETQYF. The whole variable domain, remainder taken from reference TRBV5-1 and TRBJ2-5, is KAGVTQTPRYLIKTRGQQVTLSCSPISGHRSVSWYQQTPGQGLQFLFEYFSETQRNKGNFPGRFSGRQFSNSRSEMNVSTLELGDSALYLCASSLGGTGNQETQYFGPGTRLLVL.

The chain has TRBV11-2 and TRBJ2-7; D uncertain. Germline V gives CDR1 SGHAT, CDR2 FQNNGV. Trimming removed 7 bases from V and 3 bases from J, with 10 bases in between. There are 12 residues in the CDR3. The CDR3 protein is CASNPASYEQYF. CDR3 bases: TGTGCCAGCAATCCCGCTAGCTACGAGCAGTACTTC.

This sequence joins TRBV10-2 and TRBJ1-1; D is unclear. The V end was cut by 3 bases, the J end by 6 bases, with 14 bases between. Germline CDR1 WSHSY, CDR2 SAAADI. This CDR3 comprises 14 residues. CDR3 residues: CASSDMTAGAEAFF. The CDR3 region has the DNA TGCGCCAGCAGTGACATGACGGCTGGGGCTGAAGCTTTCTTT.

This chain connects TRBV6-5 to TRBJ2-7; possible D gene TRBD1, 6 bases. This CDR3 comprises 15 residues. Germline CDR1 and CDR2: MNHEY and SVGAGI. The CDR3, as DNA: TGTGCCAGCAGCTACTTAACAGGGTGCTTTTACGAGCAGTACGTC. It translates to CASSYLTGCFYEQYV.

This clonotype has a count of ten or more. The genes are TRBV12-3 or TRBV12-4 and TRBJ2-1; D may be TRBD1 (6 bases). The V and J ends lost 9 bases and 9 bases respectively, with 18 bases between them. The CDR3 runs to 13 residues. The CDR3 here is CASQDRTKAEQFF. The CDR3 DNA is TGTGCCAGTCAGGACAGAACGAAGGCTGAGCAGTTCTTC.

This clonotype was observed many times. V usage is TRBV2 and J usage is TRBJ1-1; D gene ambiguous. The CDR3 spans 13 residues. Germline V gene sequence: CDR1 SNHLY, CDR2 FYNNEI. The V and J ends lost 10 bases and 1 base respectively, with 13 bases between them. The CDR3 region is CATTLGWNTEAFF. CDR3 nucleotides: TGTGCCACCACACTAGGGTGGAACACTGAAGCTTTCTTT.

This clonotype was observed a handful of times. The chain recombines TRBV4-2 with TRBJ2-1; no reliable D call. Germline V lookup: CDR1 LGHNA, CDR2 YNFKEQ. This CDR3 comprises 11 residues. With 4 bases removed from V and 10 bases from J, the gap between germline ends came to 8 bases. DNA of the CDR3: TGTGCCAGCAGCCTCAACCGGGAGCAGTTCTTC. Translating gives CASSLNREQFF.

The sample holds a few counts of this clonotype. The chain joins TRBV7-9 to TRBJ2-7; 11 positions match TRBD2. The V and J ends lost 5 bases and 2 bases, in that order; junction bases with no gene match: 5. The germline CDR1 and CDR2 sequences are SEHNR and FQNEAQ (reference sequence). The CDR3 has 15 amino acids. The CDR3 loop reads CASSPTSGIAYEQYF. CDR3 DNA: TGTGCCAGCAGCCCGACTAGCGGGATAGCCTACGAGCAGTACTTC. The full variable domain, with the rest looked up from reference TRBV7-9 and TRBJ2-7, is DTGVSQNPRHKITKRGQNVTFRCDPISEHNRLYWYRQTLGQGPEFLTYFQNEAQLEKSRLLSDRFSAERPKGSFSTLEIQRTEQGDSAMYLCASSPTSGIAYEQYFGPGTRLTVT.

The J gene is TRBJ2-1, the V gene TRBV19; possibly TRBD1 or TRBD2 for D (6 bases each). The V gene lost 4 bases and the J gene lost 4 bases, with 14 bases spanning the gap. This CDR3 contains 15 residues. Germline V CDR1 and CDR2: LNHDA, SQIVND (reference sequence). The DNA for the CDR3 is TGTGCCAGTAGTACTCCCGGGGGCTCGTACAATGAGCAGTTCTTC. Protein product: CASSTPGGSYNEQFF.

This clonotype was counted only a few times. CDR3 in amino acids: CSARLLAGWNEQYF. In DNA, the CDR3 is TGCAGTGCTAGGTTACTAGCGGGATGGAACGAGCAGTACTTC. V is TRBV20-1 and J is TRBJ2-7; 10 bases match TRBD2. V dropped 3 bases and J dropped 5; count of bases not matched to a gene: 7. The CDR3 has 14 amino acids. Germline-derived CDR1 and CDR2 are DFQATT and SNEGSKA (reference sequence).

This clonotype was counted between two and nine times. The CDR3 DNA is TGTGCCAGCAGCGCAACTAGTGTTTCCTACAATGAGCAGTTCTTC. Translation gives CASSATSVSYNEQFF. The chain carries TRBV9 and TRBJ2-1; tentatively, D is TRBD2 (5 bases). CDR1 and CDR2 (germline): SGDLS, YYNGEE. V lost 3 bases to trimming and J lost 1 base, with 11 bases between them. The CDR3 consists of 15 residues.

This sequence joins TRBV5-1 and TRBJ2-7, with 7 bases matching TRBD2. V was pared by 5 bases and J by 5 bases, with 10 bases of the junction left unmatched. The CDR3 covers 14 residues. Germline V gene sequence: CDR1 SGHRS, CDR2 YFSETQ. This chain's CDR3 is CASRRGLVGDEQYV. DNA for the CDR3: TGCGCCAGCAGACGTGGACTAGTTGGTGACGAGCAGTACGTC.

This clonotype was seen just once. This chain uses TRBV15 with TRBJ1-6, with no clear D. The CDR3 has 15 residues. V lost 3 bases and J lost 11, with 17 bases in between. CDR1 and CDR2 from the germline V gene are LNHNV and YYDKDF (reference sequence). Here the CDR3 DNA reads TGTGCCACCAGCAGTTCCCCGGAGGCATTACCACCCCTCCACTTT. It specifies CATSSSPEALPPLHF.

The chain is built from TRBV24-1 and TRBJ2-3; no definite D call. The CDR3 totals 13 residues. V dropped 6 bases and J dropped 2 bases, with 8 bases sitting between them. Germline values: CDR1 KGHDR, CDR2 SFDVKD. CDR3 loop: CATSSEATDTQYF. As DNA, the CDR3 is TGTGCCACCAGTTCCGAGGCCACAGATACGCAGTATTTT.